This TCR beta chain emerged from a study of blood T cells in healthy people across ages. Findings and caveats of the study: PBMCs were not sorted, which prevented a conclusive comparison of naive versus antigen-experienced cells.

Germline lookup yields CDR1 SGHRS and CDR2 YFSETQ. V was clipped by 4 bases and J by 3 bases; unmatched bases: 7. CDR3 size: 15 residues. A second roughly 6 to 12 cycle PCR used barcoded and J-beta primers. TCRdb reanalysed the 5' RACE reads using MiXCR and keeps one entry per CDR3 protein. The table records about 1.1 million distinct CDR3 sequences, 30% to 40% of them present only once. Every donor gave ten milliliters of peripheral blood. Each sample had at least 6.5 million PBMCs isolated. Remarks on this clonotype: What it recognizes is unknown.

The chain combines TRBV5-1 with TRBJ2-7; 10 bases fit TRBD1. The sample comprised blood. This clonotype originated in a man in his late teens or twenties in good health. The CDR3 here is CASSESGTGDYEQYF. The CDR3 nucleotides are TGCGCCAGCAGCGAATCCGGGACAGGGGACTACGAGCAGTACTTC. Full variable domain (remainder filled in from reference TRBV5-1 and TRBJ2-7): KAGVTQTPRYLIKTRGQQVTLSCSPISGHRSVSWYQQTPGQGLQFLFEYFSETQRNKGNFPGRFSGRQFSNSRSEMNVSTLELGDSALYLCASSESGTGDYEQYFGPGTRLTVT.